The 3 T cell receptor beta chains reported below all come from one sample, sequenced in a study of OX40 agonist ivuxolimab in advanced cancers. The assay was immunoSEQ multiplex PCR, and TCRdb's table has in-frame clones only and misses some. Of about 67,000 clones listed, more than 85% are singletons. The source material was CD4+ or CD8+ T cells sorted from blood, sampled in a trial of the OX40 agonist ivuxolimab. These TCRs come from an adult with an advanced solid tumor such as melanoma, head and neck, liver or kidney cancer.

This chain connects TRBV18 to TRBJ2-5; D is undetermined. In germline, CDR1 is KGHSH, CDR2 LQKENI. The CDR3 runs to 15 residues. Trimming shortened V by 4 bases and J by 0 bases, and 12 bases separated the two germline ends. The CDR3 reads CASSLYDTNQETQYF. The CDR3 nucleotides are TGTGCCAGCTCACTCTACGACACTAACCAAGAGACCCAGTACTTC.

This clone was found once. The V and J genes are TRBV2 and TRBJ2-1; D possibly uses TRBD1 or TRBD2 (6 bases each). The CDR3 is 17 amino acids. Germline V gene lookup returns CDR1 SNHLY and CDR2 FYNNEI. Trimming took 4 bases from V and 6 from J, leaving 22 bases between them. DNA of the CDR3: TGTGCCAGCAGTGGGGTATTGGGACTCACGGGGGCCAATGAGCAGTTCTTC. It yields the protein CASSGVLGLTGANEQFF.

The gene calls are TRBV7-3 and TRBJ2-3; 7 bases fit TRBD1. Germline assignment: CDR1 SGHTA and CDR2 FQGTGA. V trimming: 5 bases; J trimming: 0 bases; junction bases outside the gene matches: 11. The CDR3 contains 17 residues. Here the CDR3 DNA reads TGTGCCAGCAGCCCCCGGACAGGACCAGATAGCACAGATACGCAGTATTTT. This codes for CASSPRTGPDSTDTQYF.